What follows are 6 T cell receptor gamma chains derived from one specimen sequenced in a study of Vδ1+ human thymocytes. Study-wide results and limits: Thymic TRG and TRD repertoires appeared highly polyclonal.

Extracted RNA was reverse transcribed into cDNA. CDR3 amplicons came from multiplex PCR with pooled V-gene forward and constant-region reverse primers. TCRdb reprocessed the multiplex PCR reads using CATT. The sample lists tens of thousands of gamma-chain clones, 20% to 25% occurring once. The antigens for these receptors are not known. Sequencing was carried out using Vdelta1+ gamma-delta thymocytes from the thymus. Subset specified: FACS-sorted CD3+ TCRalphabeta- TCRVdelta1+ TCRVdelta2- thymocytes. Every receptor here comes from a girl under three years old who had congenital heart surgery.

This clone showed up just a few times. Different DNA sequences within this sample yield the same CDR3. The genes are TRGV9 and TRGJ1 or TRGJ2. In germline, CDR1 is GITISATS, CDR2 ISYDGTV (reference sequence). The CDR3 is 13 residues long. V trimming: 0 bases; J trimming: 7 bases; junction bases outside the gene matches: 6. CDR3 in DNA: TGTGCCTTGTGGGAGGTGCAAGGATATAAGAAACTCTTT. The encoded protein is CALWEVQGYKKLF.

This clone came up a few times. This sample also contains other DNA sequences that code for the same CDR3. The chain uses TRGV4 and TRGJ1 or TRGJ2. There are 13 residues in the CDR3. The trim removed 1 base at V and 8 bases at J, leaving 8 bases unmatched. CDR1 is EGSTGY, CDR2 YDSYTSSV, per germline. The CDR3 region is CATWDGRRNKKLF. In nucleotides, the CDR3 is TGTGCCACCTGGGATGGCCGGAGAAATAAGAAACTCTTT.

This rearrangement joins TRGV8 to TRGJP2. CDR1 VENAVY and CDR2 YDSYNSRV come from the germline V gene. With V trimmed by 4 bases and J by 2 bases, 22 bases remained unmatched. The CDR3 contains 20 residues. The DNA for the CDR3 is TGTGCCACCTGGGACATTTTTTCAATCTGGCCCGGAAGTAGTGATTGGATCAAGACGTTT. Translated, it gives CATWDIFSIWPGSSDWIKTF.

The J gene is TRGJ1 or TRGJ2, the V gene TRGV5. In germline, CDR1 is VINAFY, CDR2 YDVSNSKD. The trim removed 2 bases at V and 0 bases at J, leaving 7 bases unmatched. This CDR3 contains 15 residues. As DNA, the CDR3 is TGTGCCACCTGGGACACGCCCACGAATTATTATAAGAAACTCTTT. Its protein is CATWDTPTNYYKKLF.

This clone was counted only a few times. The rearrangement links TRGV9 to TRGJ1 or TRGJ2. Germline loops: CDR1 GITISATS, CDR2 ISYDGTV (reference sequence). Losses at the gene ends were 3 bases for V and 2 bases for J; bases not matched to a gene: 10. CDR3 length: 15 residues. The CDR3 nucleotides read TGTGCCTTGTGGGAGCCCCCGGAAGATTATTATAAGAAACTCTTT. Its protein is CALWEPPEDYYKKLF.

The sample holds a few counts of this clone. J is TRGJ1 or TRGJ2 and V is TRGV9. Germline V gives CDR1 GITISATS, CDR2 ISYDGTV (reference sequence). CDR3 length equals 14 residues. V trimming: 3 bases; J trimming: 7 bases; junction bases outside the gene matches: 12. This CDR3 reads CALWEPARGYKKLF. DNA for the CDR3: TGTGCCTTGTGGGAGCCGGCTCGTGGATATAAGAAACTCTTT.